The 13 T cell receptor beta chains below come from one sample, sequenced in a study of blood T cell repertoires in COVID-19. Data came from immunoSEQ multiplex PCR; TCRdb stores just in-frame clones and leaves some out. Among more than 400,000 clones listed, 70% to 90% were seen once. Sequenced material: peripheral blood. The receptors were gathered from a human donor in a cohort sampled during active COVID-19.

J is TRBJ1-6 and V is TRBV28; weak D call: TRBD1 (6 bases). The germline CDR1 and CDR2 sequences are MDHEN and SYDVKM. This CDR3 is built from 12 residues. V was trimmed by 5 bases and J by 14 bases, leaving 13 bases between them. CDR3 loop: CASSRPTGTLHF. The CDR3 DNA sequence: TGTGCCAGCAGTCGACCGACAGGCACCCTCCACTTT.

The CDR3 DNA sequence: TGCGCCAGCAGCTTCGGCAGCAGGGCCTACGAGCAGTACTTC. This codes for CASSFGSRAYEQYF. The chain links TRBV5-1 to TRBJ2-7; perhaps TRBD1 as D (5 bases). V was clipped by 2 bases and J by 2 bases, with 11 bases between them. Germline V CDR1 and CDR2: SGHRS, YFSETQ. There are 14 residues in the CDR3.

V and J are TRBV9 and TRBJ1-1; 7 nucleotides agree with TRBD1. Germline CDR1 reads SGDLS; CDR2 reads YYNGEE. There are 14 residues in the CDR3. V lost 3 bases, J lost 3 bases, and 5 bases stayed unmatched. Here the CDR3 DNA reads TGTGCCAGCAGCGCTTTGACAGGGTACACTGAAGCTTTCTTT. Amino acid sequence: CASSALTGYTEAFF.

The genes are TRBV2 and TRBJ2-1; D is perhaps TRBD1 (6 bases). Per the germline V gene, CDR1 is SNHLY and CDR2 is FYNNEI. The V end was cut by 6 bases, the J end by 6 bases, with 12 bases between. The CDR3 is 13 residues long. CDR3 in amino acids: CASRPDSPNEQFF. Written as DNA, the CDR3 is TGTGCCAGCAGGCCGGACAGCCCCAATGAGCAGTTCTTC.

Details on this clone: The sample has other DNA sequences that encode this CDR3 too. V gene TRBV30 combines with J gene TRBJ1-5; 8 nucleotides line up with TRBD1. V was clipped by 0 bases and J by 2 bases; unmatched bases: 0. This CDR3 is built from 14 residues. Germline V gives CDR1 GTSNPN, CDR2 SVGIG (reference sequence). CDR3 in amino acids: CAWSVQGGNQPQHF. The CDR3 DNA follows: TGTGCCTGGAGTGTACAGGGGGGCAATCAGCCCCAGCATTTT.

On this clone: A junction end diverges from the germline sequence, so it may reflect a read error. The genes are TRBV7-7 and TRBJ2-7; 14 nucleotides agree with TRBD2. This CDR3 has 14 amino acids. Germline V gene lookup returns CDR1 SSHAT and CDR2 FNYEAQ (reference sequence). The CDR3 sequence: CASSPGLAGVEQYF. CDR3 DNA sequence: TGTGCTAGCAGCCCGGGACTAGCGGGAGTAGAGCAGTACTTC.

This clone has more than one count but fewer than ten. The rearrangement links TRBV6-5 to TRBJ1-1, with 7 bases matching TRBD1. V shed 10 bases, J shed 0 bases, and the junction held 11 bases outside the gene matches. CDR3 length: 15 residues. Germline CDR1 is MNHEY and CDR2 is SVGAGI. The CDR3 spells CATSFLQGVNTEAFF. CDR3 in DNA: TGTGCCACGTCCTTTCTCCAGGGGGTGAACACTGAAGCTTTCTTT.

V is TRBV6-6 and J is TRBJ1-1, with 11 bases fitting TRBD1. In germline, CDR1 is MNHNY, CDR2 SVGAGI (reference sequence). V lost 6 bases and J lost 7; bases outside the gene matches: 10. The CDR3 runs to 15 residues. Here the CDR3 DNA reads TGTGCCAGCAGCACTCGGGACAGGGGGTTATATGAAGCTTTCTTT. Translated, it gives CASSTRDRGLYEAFF.

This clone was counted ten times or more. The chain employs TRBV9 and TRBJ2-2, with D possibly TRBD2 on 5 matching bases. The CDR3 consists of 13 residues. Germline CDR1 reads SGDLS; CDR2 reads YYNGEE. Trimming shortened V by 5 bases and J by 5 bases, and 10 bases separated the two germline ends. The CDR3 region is CASSLRTTGELFF. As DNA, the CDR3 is TGTGCCAGCAGTCTCCGGACTACCGGGGAGCTGTTTTTT.

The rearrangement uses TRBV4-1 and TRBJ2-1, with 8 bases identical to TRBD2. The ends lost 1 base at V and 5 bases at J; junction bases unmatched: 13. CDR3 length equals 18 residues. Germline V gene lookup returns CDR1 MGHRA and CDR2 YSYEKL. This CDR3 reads CASSQANLFRGGNNEQFF. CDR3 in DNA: TGCGCCAGCAGCCAAGCTAACCTATTCCGGGGGGGTAACAATGAGCAGTTCTTC.

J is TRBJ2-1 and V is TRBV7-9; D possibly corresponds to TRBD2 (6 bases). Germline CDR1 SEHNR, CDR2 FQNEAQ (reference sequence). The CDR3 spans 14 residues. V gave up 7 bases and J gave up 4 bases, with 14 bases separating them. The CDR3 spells CASTPRDSYNEQFF. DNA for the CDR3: TGTGCCAGCACTCCGAGGGACTCATACAATGAGCAGTTCTTC.

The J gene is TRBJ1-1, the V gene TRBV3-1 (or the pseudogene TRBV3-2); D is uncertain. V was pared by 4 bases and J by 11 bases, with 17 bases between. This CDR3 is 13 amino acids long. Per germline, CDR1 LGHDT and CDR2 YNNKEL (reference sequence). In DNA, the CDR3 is TGTGCCAGCAGCCCCTGGACCGGGAGCGCGGCTTTCTTT. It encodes CASSPWTGSAAFF.

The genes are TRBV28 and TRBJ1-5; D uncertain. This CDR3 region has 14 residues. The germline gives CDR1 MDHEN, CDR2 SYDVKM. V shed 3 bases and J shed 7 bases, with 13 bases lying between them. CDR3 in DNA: TGTGCCAGCAGTTTGGCTCAGGTGTGGCAGCCCCAGCATTTT. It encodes CASSLAQVWQPQHF.